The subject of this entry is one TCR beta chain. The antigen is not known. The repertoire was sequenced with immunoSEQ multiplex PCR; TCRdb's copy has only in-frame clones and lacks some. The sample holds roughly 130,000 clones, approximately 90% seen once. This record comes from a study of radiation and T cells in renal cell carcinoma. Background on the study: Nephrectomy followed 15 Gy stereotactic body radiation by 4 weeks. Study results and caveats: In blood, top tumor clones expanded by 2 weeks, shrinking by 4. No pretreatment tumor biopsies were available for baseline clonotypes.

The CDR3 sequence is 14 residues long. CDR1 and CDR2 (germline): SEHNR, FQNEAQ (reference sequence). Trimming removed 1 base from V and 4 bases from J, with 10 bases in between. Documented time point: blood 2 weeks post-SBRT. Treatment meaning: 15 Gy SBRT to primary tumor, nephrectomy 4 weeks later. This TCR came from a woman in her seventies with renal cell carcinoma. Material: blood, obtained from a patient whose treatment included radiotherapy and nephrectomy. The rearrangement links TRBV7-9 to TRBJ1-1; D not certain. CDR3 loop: CASSLDARTTEAFF. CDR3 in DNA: TGTGCCAGCAGCTTAGATGCCAGGACCACTGAAGCTTTCTTT.